The TCR beta chain described here comes from a study of blood T cell repertoires in COVID-19. The overall study: The samples span acute and convalescent COVID-19 from the United States, Italy and Spain.

Produced via immunoSEQ multiplex PCR; TCRdb's table is partial and in-frame only. In the table there are under 300,000 clones, 70% to 90% of which are singletons. The germline gives CDR1 SQVTM, CDR2 ANQGSEA. The CDR3 covers 12 residues. The junction had 3 bases not matched to a gene; V was cut back by 4 bases and J by 6 bases. The sequenced sample consisted of peripheral blood. The sequence came from a woman aged 25-40 years with active or convalescent COVID-19. J is TRBJ2-1 and V is TRBV29-1, with TRBD1 matching 7 bases. In DNA, the CDR3 is TGCAGCGTTGTGGGACAGCTCAATGAGCAGTTCTTC. Translated, it gives CSVVGQLNEQFF.